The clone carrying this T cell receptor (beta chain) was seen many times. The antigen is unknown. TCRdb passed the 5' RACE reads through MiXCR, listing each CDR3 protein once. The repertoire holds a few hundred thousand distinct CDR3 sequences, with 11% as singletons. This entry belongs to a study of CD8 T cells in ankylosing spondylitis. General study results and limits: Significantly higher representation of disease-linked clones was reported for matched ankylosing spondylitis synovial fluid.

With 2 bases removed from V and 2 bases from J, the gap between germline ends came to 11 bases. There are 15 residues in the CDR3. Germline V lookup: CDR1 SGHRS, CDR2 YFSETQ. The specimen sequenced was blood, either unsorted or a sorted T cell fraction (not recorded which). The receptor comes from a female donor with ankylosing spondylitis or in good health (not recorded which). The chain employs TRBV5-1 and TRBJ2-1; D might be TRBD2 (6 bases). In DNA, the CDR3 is TGCGCCAGCAGCTTAGGAGGGGCTGCCTACAATGAGCAGTTCTTC. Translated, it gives CASSLGGAAYNEQFF.